This passage covers 32 T cell receptor beta chains from one sample sequenced in a study of blood T cell repertoires in COVID-19. The data were produced by immunoSEQ multiplex PCR, yet TCRdb's version contains in-frame clones alone and is incomplete. The sample gives about 87,000 clones, about 85% of which show up once; 3% is in the top ten. The sample taken for sequencing was peripheral blood. All receptors come from an elderly woman with COVID-19, enrolled during active disease.

This chain uses TRBV3-1 (or the pseudogene TRBV3-2) with TRBJ1-3; D call uncertain. The CDR3 has 12 amino acids. Trimming shortened V by 4 bases and J by 4 bases, and 5 bases separated the two germline ends. Germline values: CDR1 LGHDT, CDR2 YNNKEL (reference sequence). CDR3: CASSPQGNTIYF. The CDR3 region has the DNA TGTGCCAGCAGCCCACAGGGAAACACCATATATTTT.

V gene TRBV6-2 or TRBV6-3 combines with J gene TRBJ1-6; tentatively, D is TRBD1 (6 bases). CDR3 length: 15 amino acids. Trimming removed 5 bases from V and 5 bases from J, with 13 bases in between. CDR1 is MNHEY, CDR2 SVGEGT, per germline. The CDR3 loop is CASSKQGYDNSPLHF. CDR3 in DNA: TGTGCCAGCAGTAAACAGGGATACGATAATTCACCCCTCCACTTT.

V is TRBV7-7 and J is TRBJ2-1, with D possibly matching TRBD1 (7 bases). Germline V gene data show CDR1 as SSHAT and CDR2 as FNYEAQ (reference sequence). CDR3 length: 15 residues. Between the trimmed V and J ends, which lost 5 bases and 7 bases, there was a span of 18 bases. CDR3 protein: CASSPRTGLFNEQFF. The CDR3 bases are TGTGCCAGCAGCCCCCGGACAGGACTATTTAATGAGCAGTTCTTC.

With regard to this clone: An end of the junction does not agree with germline; a read error may underlie this. The CDR3 sequence: CASSLYPTSGMGRWHF. CDR3 bases: TGTGCCAGCAGTTTATACCCGACTAGCGGGATGGGGCGTTGGCACTTC. The J gene is TRBJ2-7, the V gene TRBV28; 11 bases fit TRBD2. Germline loops: CDR1 MDHEN, CDR2 SYDVKM. This CDR3 contains 16 residues.

The chain has TRBV7-2 and TRBJ2-7; TRBD2 aligns across 8 bases. V was clipped by 5 bases and J by 1 base; unmatched bases: 7. This CDR3 has 15 residues. From germline, CDR1 is SGHTA and CDR2 FQGNSA. The CDR3 DNA sequence: TGTGCCAGCAGCGCATCTAGCGGGTCTTCCTACGAGCAGTACTTC. It is translated as CASSASSGSSYEQYF.

This sequence joins TRBV5-4 and TRBJ2-7; D perhaps matches TRBD2 (5 bases). The germline V gene has CDR1 SGHNT and CDR2 YYREEE (reference sequence). V lost 7 bases and J 6 bases, leaving 17 bases between the germline ends. The CDR3 is 13 residues long. The CDR3 here is CASGVDRGVEQYF. In DNA, the CDR3 is TGTGCCAGCGGCGTCGACCGGGGAGTCGAGCAGTACTTC.

The V and J genes are TRBV10-3 and TRBJ2-3, with 7 bases identical to TRBD2. Germline V CDR1 and CDR2: ENHRY, SYGVKD. V was clipped by 4 bases and J by 3 bases; unmatched bases: 22. The CDR3 sequence is 20 residues long. The CDR3 DNA sequence: TGTGCCATCAGTGTCGGGGAGGGCAGGGTGGATTTTGGGGGGACAGATACGCAGTATTTT. It translates to CAISVGEGRVDFGGTDTQYF.

The chain has TRBV2 and TRBJ2-1, with 12 nucleotides matching TRBD2. This CDR3 is 15 amino acids long. Germline CDR1 is SNHLY and CDR2 is FYNNEI. V was pared by 6 bases and J by 4 bases, with 4 bases of the junction left unmatched. The CDR3 coding sequence is TGTGCCAGCAGGGTCGGGACTAGCGGGTACAATGAGCAGTTCTTC. It encodes CASRVGTSGYNEQFF.

This chain connects TRBV27 to TRBJ2-3; 10 nucleotides align to TRBD2. V was pared by 4 bases and J by 1 base, with 5 bases of the junction left unmatched. Germline CDR1 reads MNHEY; CDR2 reads SMNVEV (reference sequence). The CDR3 is 16 residues long. The CDR3 DNA sequence: TGTGCCAGCAGTTCTCCTAGCGGGAGAGGCACAGATACGCAGTATTTT. This gives the protein CASSSPSGRGTDTQYF.

The chain employs TRBV5-1 and TRBJ1-1; TRBD1 agrees at 7 bases. CDR3 size: 14 residues. Germline trimming cut 4 bases from V and 5 bases from J; bases unmatched to any gene: 8. Germline loops: CDR1 SGHRS, CDR2 YFSETQ. CDR3 nucleotides: TGCGCCAGCAGCCCTCAGGGGGTGGGAACTGAAGCTTTCTTT. Translating it yields CASSPQGVGTEAFF.

The J gene is TRBJ2-5, the V gene TRBV3-1 (or the pseudogene TRBV3-2); 10 bases are shared with TRBD2. Germline trimming cut 1 base from V and 6 bases from J; bases unmatched to any gene: 8. The germline gives CDR1 LGHDT, CDR2 YNNKEL (reference sequence). The CDR3 loop spans 16 amino acids. The CDR3 DNA follows: TGTGCCAGCAGCCAAGGTAGCACTAGCGGGACAAAGACCCAGTACTTC. Protein sequence: CASSQGSTSGTKTQYF.

V usage is TRBV7-8 and J usage is TRBJ2-1; 7 bases fit TRBD1. From germline, CDR1 is SGHVS and CDR2 FQNEAQ. The length of the CDR3 is 15 residues. V trimming: 0 bases; J trimming: 2 bases; junction bases outside the gene matches: 1. Here the CDR3 reads CASSLAGTAYNEQFF. The CDR3 DNA is TGTGCCAGCAGCTTAGCTGGGACAGCCTACAATGAGCAGTTCTTC.

The rearrangement uses TRBV28 and TRBJ2-5, with 7 nucleotides matching TRBD2. V gave up 8 bases and J gave up 4 bases; unmatched junction bases: 10. From germline, CDR1 is MDHEN and CDR2 SYDVKM. This CDR3 spans 14 amino acids. CDR3 DNA sequence: TGTGCCAGCGACCTTGGGGGGAGGGGAGAGACCCAGTACTTC. This sequence encodes CASDLGGRGETQYF.

V is TRBV28 and J is TRBJ2-7, with 7 bases that match TRBD2. The germline V gene encodes CDR1 MDHEN and CDR2 SYDVKM. There are 13 residues in the CDR3. Trimming took 7 bases from V and 3 from J; bases not matched to a gene: 6. The CDR3 region is CASNQAGFYEQYF. In DNA form, the CDR3 reads TGTGCCAGCAACCAAGCGGGGTTCTACGAGCAGTACTTC.

The chain is built from TRBV18 and TRBJ1-1, with 8 bases matching TRBD1. The junction had 7 bases not matched to a gene; V was cut back by 5 bases and J by 8 bases. The CDR3 length is 13 residues. Germline CDR1 and CDR2: KGHSH and LQKENI. For the CDR3, the DNA is TGTGCCAGCTCAAACAGGGGGGGGGCCGAAGCTTTCTTT. Translating it yields CASSNRGGAEAFF.

The chain uses TRBV5-1 and TRBJ1-4; D might be TRBD1 (6 bases). Germline V gives CDR1 SGHRS, CDR2 YFSETQ. CDR3 size: 14 residues. Trimming removed 4 bases from V and 6 bases from J, with 13 bases in between. The CDR3 bases are TGCGCCAGCAGCATTGCGGGGGCGTATGAAAAACTGTTTTTT. Translated: CASSIAGAYEKLFF.

The V and J genes are TRBV2 and TRBJ1-6, with a weak D call TRBD1 (5 bases). In germline, CDR1 is SNHLY, CDR2 FYNNEI. The CDR3 runs 11 residues. CDR3 sequence reads: CAGRGNSPLHF. The CDR3 DNA is TGTGCGGGGCGGGGGAATTCACCCCTCCACTTT. Together with reference TRBV2 and TRBJ1-6, the CDR3 gives the full variable domain: EPEVTQTPSHQVTQMGQEVILRCVPISNHLYFYWYRQILGQKVEFLVSFYNNEISEKSEIFDDQFSVERPDGSNFTLKIRSTKLEDSAMYFCAGRGNSPLHFGNGTRLTVT.

This chain links TRBV2 with TRBJ2-3; TRBD2 agrees at 8 bases. The ends lost 8 bases at V and 4 bases at J; junction bases unmatched: 14. The CDR3 loop spans 16 amino acids. From germline, CDR1 is SNHLY and CDR2 FYNNEI. The CDR3 is CASALSGSGGPDTQYF. The CDR3, as DNA: TGTGCCAGCGCTCTAAGCGGGAGCGGGGGCCCAGATACGCAGTATTTT.

The chain employs TRBV19 and TRBJ1-2; TRBD1 agrees at 9 bases. Germline loops: CDR1 LNHDA, CDR2 SQIVND (reference sequence). The trim removed 3 bases at V and 7 bases at J, leaving 3 bases unmatched. This CDR3 region has 13 residues. The CDR3 is CASSIGDRAGYTF. In DNA form, the CDR3 reads TGTGCCAGTAGTATCGGGGACAGGGCTGGCTACACCTTC.

J is TRBJ1-1 and V is TRBV30, with D possibly matching TRBD1 (6 bases). Deletions cut 4 bases from V and 0 bases from J, with 15 bases between. There are 15 residues in the CDR3. Per the germline V gene, CDR1 is GTSNPN and CDR2 is SVGIG (reference sequence). CDR3 region: CAWNPDSLMNTEAFF. The CDR3 coding sequence is TGTGCCTGGAATCCGGACAGCCTTATGAACACTGAAGCTTTCTTT.

This chain connects TRBV24-1 to TRBJ2-1, with 7 bases aligning to TRBD1. CDR3 length: 13 amino acids. Trimming at V came to 9 bases and at J to 4 bases, leaving 5 bases not matched to a gene. Germline CDR1 KGHDR, CDR2 SFDVKD. The CDR3 DNA sequence: TGTGCCACCGAGGGGGCGCCTTACAATGAGCAGTTCTTC. As protein: CATEGAPYNEQFF.

The V gene is TRBV27, the J gene TRBJ2-7; 12 nucleotides agree with TRBD2. This CDR3 is 13 amino acids long. Germline CDR1 and CDR2: MNHEY and SMNVEV (reference sequence). The V gene end was trimmed by 10 bases and the J gene end by 2 bases; junction bases not matched to a gene: 3. The CDR3: CATGLAGAYEQYF. CDR3 bases: TGTGCCACGGGACTAGCGGGCGCCTACGAGCAGTACTTC.

The chain joins TRBV18 to TRBJ1-6; 7 bases are shared with TRBD1. The CDR3 totals 16 residues. Germline V CDR1 and CDR2: KGHSH, LQKENI. The trim removed 6 bases at V and 8 bases at J, leaving 13 bases unmatched. Here the CDR3 DNA reads TGTGCCAGCTCTCCTACCCGGACAGGAGGGGATTCACCCCTCCACTTT. Translating it yields CASSPTRTGGDSPLHF.

The chain is built from TRBV18 and TRBJ1-1; TRBD1 matches at 11 bases. Germline-derived CDR1 and CDR2 are KGHSH and LQKENI. The CDR3 loop spans 15 amino acids. V lost 6 bases, J lost 1 base, and 4 bases stayed unmatched. CDR3 sequence reads: CASSWDRGTNTEAFF. As DNA, the CDR3 is TGTGCCAGCTCCTGGGACAGGGGGACGAACACTGAAGCTTTCTTT.

This chain links TRBV6-5 with TRBJ2-7; TRBD1 matches 7 bases. The germline V gene encodes CDR1 MNHEY and CDR2 SVGAGI. V shed 5 bases, J shed 3 bases, and the junction held 4 bases outside the gene matches. CDR3 size: 13 residues. CDR3 DNA: TGTGCCAGCAGTCGGAACAGGGGCTACGAGCAGTACTTC. This sequence encodes CASSRNRGYEQYF.

The chain joins TRBV4-2 to TRBJ1-4; TRBD1 aligns across 8 bases. Trimming cost V 1 base and J 3 bases; bases outside gene matches: 7. Germline CDR1 and CDR2: LGHNA and YNFKEQ. The CDR3 sequence is 17 residues long. The CDR3 DNA reads as TGTGCCAGCAGCCAAGCGGGACAGGCTTCAGCTAATGAAAAACTGTTTTTT. Translating gives CASSQAGQASANEKLFF.

The rearrangement links TRBV7-2 to TRBJ2-3; no firm D call. CDR3 length: 13 amino acids. Trimming cost V 5 bases and J 6 bases, with 12 bases left between them. CDR1 and CDR2 from the germline V gene are SGHTA and FQGNSA. CDR3 amino acids: CASSPNQADTQYF. CDR3 coding DNA: TGTGCCAGCAGCCCGAACCAGGCGGATACGCAGTATTTT.

This chain joins TRBV15 and TRBJ1-5; no firm D call. The CDR3 runs 16 residues. V lost 0 bases to trimming and J lost 7 bases, with 16 bases between them. The germline V gene encodes CDR1 LNHNV and CDR2 YYDKDF (reference sequence). CDR3 bases: TGTGCCACCAGCAGAGATCGTGGGCAGTTCAGACAGCCCCAGCATTTT. This encodes CATSRDRGQFRQPQHF. The full variable domain, with the rest looked up from reference TRBV15 and TRBJ1-5, is DAMVIQNPRYQVTQFGKPVTLSCSQTLNHNVMYWYQQKSSQAPKLLFHYYDKDFNNEADTPDNFQSRRPNTSFCFLDIRSPGLGDTAMYLCATSRDRGQFRQPQHFGDGTRLSIL.

This chain connects TRBV19 to TRBJ2-5; TRBD1 aligns across 10 bases. Trimming at V came to 2 bases and at J to 3 bases, leaving 3 bases not matched to a gene. CDR3 size: 15 residues. Germline values: CDR1 LNHDA, CDR2 SQIVND (reference sequence). The CDR3, as DNA: TGTGCCAGTAGTATAAGGGGGACAGGGGAAGAGACCCAGTACTTC. Its translation is CASSIRGTGEETQYF.

The chain employs TRBV5-1 and TRBJ2-1, with 12 nucleotides matching TRBD2. Germline values: CDR1 SGHRS, CDR2 YFSETQ. V trimming: 0 bases; J trimming: 8 bases; junction bases outside the gene matches: 6. This CDR3 has 16 residues. In DNA, the CDR3 is TGCGCCAGCAGCTTGGGGCTAGCGGGAGGGCCCGATGAGCAGTTCTTC. This encodes CASSLGLAGGPDEQFF.

V is TRBV27 and J is TRBJ2-7, with 13 positions matching TRBD2. Per germline, CDR1 MNHEY and CDR2 SMNVEV (reference sequence). The CDR3 totals 16 residues. V gave up 0 bases and J gave up 4 bases; unmatched junction bases: 3. The CDR3 coding sequence is TGTGCCAGCAGTTTATCGGGGACTAGCGGGATATACGAGCAGTACTTC. It yields the protein CASSLSGTSGIYEQYF.

The chain combines TRBV5-1 with TRBJ1-5; 8 bases line up with TRBD1. Per the germline V gene, CDR1 is SGHRS and CDR2 is YFSETQ. This CDR3 has 16 amino acids. The V and J ends lost 0 bases and 6 bases, in that order; junction bases with no gene match: 8. CDR3 coding DNA: TGCGCCAGCAGCTTGGGAACACAGGGGACAGGTCAGCCCCAGCATTTT. It is translated as CASSLGTQGTGQPQHF.